This TCR beta chain was identified in a study of blood T cell repertoires in COVID-19. For the study at large: Samples of COVID-19 (acute and convalescent) were obtained from the United States, Italy and Spain. T cells, B-cell-depleted T cells, or PBMCs provided the cDNA or gDNA that served as material.

Original handling: Nucleated cell number was recorded as an estimate derived from reference gene primer amplification. The repertoire was sequenced with immunoSEQ multiplex PCR; TCRdb's copy has only in-frame clones and lacks some. That table is the source of V, J and clone size, and D and trimming were worked out from the DNA. The sample consists of about 200,000 clones, about 87% of them appearing once. V gave up 3 bases and J gave up 5 bases; unmatched junction bases: 5. From germline, CDR1 is KGHSH and CDR2 LQKENI. The CDR3 loop spans 14 amino acids. Sequencing was carried out using peripheral blood. This chain connects TRBV18 to TRBJ2-5, with 8 bases lining up with TRBD2. This clonotype originated in a man between 60 and 70 years old with acute or convalescent COVID-19. CDR3 in DNA: TGTGCCAGCTCACCCGGGGGGGTGATGGAGACCCAGTACTTC. Its protein is CASSPGGVMETQYF.